The clone carrying this T cell receptor (beta chain) is labeled medium-sized. The record originates from a study of cytomegalovirus exposure and HLA in healthy donors. 13 Jbeta primers and 60 Vbeta primers were used for the PCR. The protocol was immunoSEQ multiplex PCR, while the TCRdb copy is restricted to in-frame clones and leaves out a portion. The profile shows roughly 69,000 clones, 73% of them singletons. Germline loops: CDR1 SGHDT, CDR2 YYEEEE. V lost 3 bases to trimming and J lost 3 bases; unmatched junction nucleotides: 6. The CDR3 loop spans 14 amino acids. The receptor was derived from a man in his fifties in good health and CMV-seronegative. The sample taken for sequencing was PBMCs. The chain recombines TRBV5-6 with TRBJ2-7, with TRBD1 matching over 7 bases. The CDR3 DNA reads TGTGCCAGCAGCTACCGGACAGGAGTCTACGAGCAGTACTTC. This encodes CASSYRTGVYEQYF.